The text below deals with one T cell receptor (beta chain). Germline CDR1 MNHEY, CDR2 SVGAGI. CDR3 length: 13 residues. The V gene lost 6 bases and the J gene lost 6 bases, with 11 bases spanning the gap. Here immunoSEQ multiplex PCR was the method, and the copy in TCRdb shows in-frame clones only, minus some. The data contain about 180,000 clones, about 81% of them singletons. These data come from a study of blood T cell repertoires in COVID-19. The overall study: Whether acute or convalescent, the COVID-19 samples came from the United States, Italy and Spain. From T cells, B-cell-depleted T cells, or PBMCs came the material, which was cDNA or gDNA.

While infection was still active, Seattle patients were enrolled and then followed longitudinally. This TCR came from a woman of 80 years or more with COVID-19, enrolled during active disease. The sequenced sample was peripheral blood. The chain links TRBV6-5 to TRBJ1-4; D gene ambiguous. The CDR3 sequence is CASRDSIDEKLFF. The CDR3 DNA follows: TGTGCCAGCAGGGACTCTATCGATGAAAAACTGTTTTTT.